The 25 T cell receptor beta chains given below trace back to one sample, sequenced in a study of Ad26.COV2.S vaccination and SARS-CoV-2 variants. This sample's treatment: some 20 received Ad26.COV2.S at low or high dose, single or two shots; roughly five received placebo; per-sample allocation not given. Samples were taken on day 63 after the first vaccine or placebo injection. Generated by immunoSEQ multiplex PCR, the TCRdb table keeps only in-frame clones and is missing some. The table shows about 440,000 clones, with roughly 87% occurring only once. The sample here was peripheral blood, taken in a trial of Ad26.COV2.S vaccine versus placebo. The origin of the receptors is a person between 18 and 59 years old who received the Ad26.COV2.S COVID-19 vaccine or a placebo.

The chain uses TRBV11-2 and TRBJ2-3; TRBD2 agrees at 11 bases. Germline trimming cut 2 bases from V and 0 bases from J; bases unmatched to any gene: 10. Germline lookup yields CDR1 SGHAT and CDR2 FQNNGV. The CDR3 is 19 residues long. For the CDR3, the DNA is TGTGCCAGCAGCTTATGGGGGACTAGCGGACGTGCTAGCACAGATACGCAGTATTTT. This encodes CASSLWGTSGRASTDTQYF.

This rearrangement joins TRBV28 to TRBJ2-1, with 8 bases identical to TRBD2. This CDR3 is 15 amino acids long. Germline trimming cut 1 base from V and 5 bases from J; bases unmatched to any gene: 4. Looked up from germline, CDR1 is MDHEN and CDR2 is SYDVKM. The CDR3 spells CASSLSGLDHNEQFF. The CDR3, as DNA: TGTGCCAGCAGTTTATCGGGACTAGATCACAATGAGCAGTTCTTC.

The gene calls are TRBV7-2 and TRBJ1-3; TRBD1 is a possible D gene (5 bases). Trimming pared 1 base from V and 4 bases from J, leaving 11 bases between. This CDR3 has 15 residues. Germline V gene sequence: CDR1 SGHTA, CDR2 FQGNSA. The CDR3 DNA follows: TGTGCCAGCAGCTTAGTCAGGGTACCCGGAAACACCATATATTTT. This codes for CASSLVRVPGNTIYF.

This sequence joins TRBV12-5 and TRBJ2-1; no reliable D call. Trimming pared 6 bases from V and 7 bases from J, leaving 7 bases between. Germline CDR1 reads LGHNT; CDR2 reads FRNRAP. There are 11 residues in the CDR3. In nucleotides, the CDR3 is TGTGCTAGTGGAAAAGGTAATGAGCAGTTCTTC. Its translation: CASGKGNEQFF.

This clone was recorded once. The chain couples TRBV2 to TRBJ2-7; 10 nucleotides match TRBD1. Germline loops: CDR1 SNHLY, CDR2 FYNNEI. With 7 bases clipped from V and 6 bases from J, the junction kept 9 bases outside the gene matches. The CDR3 covers 14 residues. This chain's CDR3 is CASTRDRGGGEQYF. CDR3 coding DNA: TGTGCCAGCACCCGGGACAGGGGAGGTGGCGAGCAGTACTTC.

This clone has just a few counts. The chain uses TRBV2 and TRBJ2-7; 7 bases agree with TRBD1. Germline V gene data show CDR1 as SNHLY and CDR2 as FYNNEI. The CDR3 contains 15 residues. The V and J ends lost 2 bases and 3 bases, in that order; junction bases with no gene match: 7. The CDR3 sequence is CASSEIRTGNYEQYF. As DNA, the CDR3 is TGTGCCAGCAGTGAAATTAGGACAGGTAACTACGAGCAGTACTTC.

The V and J genes are TRBV28 and TRBJ1-2; D possibly corresponds to TRBD1 (6 bases). V was pared by 5 bases and J by 8 bases, with 12 bases between. Germline-derived CDR1 and CDR2 are MDHEN and SYDVKM. The CDR3 sequence is 12 residues long. CDR3: CASSLGTGGYTF. The DNA of the CDR3 is TGTGCCAGCAGTCTAGGTACAGGGGGCTACACCTTC.

The chain couples TRBV3-1 (or the pseudogene TRBV3-2) to TRBJ2-1; 9 bases are a match to TRBD2. With V trimmed by 0 bases and J by 8 bases, 5 bases remained unmatched. This CDR3 has 15 amino acids. CDR1 and CDR2 from the germline V gene are LGHDT and YNNKEL (reference sequence). In DNA form, the CDR3 reads TGTGCCAGCAGCCAAGAGCGGGGGGGTGTTGATGAGCAGTTCTTC. Translated: CASSQERGGVDEQFF.

The V and J genes are TRBV5-8 and TRBJ1-2; weak D call: TRBD1 (6 bases). With 3 bases removed from V and 5 bases from J, the gap between germline ends came to 17 bases. Germline values: CDR1 SGHTS, CDR2 YDEGEE. The CDR3 totals 15 residues. CDR3 nucleotides: TGTGCCAGCAGCTCCGACCCACGGGGGGCATATGGCTACACCTTC. Its translation: CASSSDPRGAYGYTF.

The gene calls are TRBV4-1 and TRBJ2-7; D might be TRBD1 (5 bases). From germline, CDR1 is MGHRA and CDR2 YSYEKL. The length of the CDR3 is 16 residues. Trimming shortened V by 1 base and J by 1 base, and 14 bases separated the two germline ends. The CDR3 loop reads CASSQVYQGKSYEQYF. CDR3 DNA sequence: TGCGCCAGCAGCCAAGTATATCAGGGAAAGTCCTACGAGCAGTACTTC.

This chain uses TRBV6-6 with TRBJ1-6; maybe TRBD1 (5 bases). The CDR3 consists of 16 residues. The ends were cut back, 3 bases at V and 8 bases at J, with 17 bases in the middle. Germline V gene sequence: CDR1 MNHNY, CDR2 SVGAGI (reference sequence). In nucleotides, the CDR3 is TGTGCCAGCAGTTATTTTACGGGGCATAGGGATTCACCCCTCCACTTT. Amino acid sequence: CASSYFTGHRDSPLHF.

The chain is built from TRBV28 and TRBJ2-2, with TRBD2 as a possible D gene (5 bases). The V gene's germline CDR1 is MDHEN and CDR2 SYDVKM. CDR3 length: 18 residues. With 1 base removed from V and 1 base from J, the gap between germline ends came to 16 bases. CDR3 loop: CASSLSAGGLWNTGELFF. For the CDR3, the DNA is TGTGCCAGCAGTTTATCGGCAGGTGGACTCTGGAACACCGGGGAGCTGTTTTTT.

The chain employs TRBV4-1 and TRBJ2-7; tentative D call: TRBD2 (6 bases). V was pared by 4 bases and J by 9 bases, with 16 bases between. Per germline, CDR1 MGHRA and CDR2 YSYEKL. The CDR3 totals 13 residues. CDR3 amino acids: CASSPASGTSQYF. CDR3 DNA sequence: TGCGCCAGCAGCCCAGCCTCAGGGACTTCGCAGTACTTC.

The chain has TRBV19 and TRBJ2-2; D assignment may be TRBD1 or TRBD2 (5 bases each). This CDR3 spans 13 amino acids. V lost 5 bases, J lost 6 bases, and 10 bases lay in between. Per germline, CDR1 LNHDA and CDR2 SQIVND (reference sequence). CDR3: CASSHGASGELFF. The DNA for the CDR3 is TGTGCCAGTAGTCACGGGGCCTCCGGGGAGCTGTTTTTT.

The chain recombines TRBV15 with TRBJ2-1; no reliable D call. V lost 4 bases and J 4 bases, leaving 11 bases between the germline ends. The CDR3 runs 14 residues. Germline lookup yields CDR1 LNHNV and CDR2 YYDKDF (reference sequence). CDR3 in DNA: TGTGCCACCAGCAAAGTCTCAGGATACAATGAGCAGTTCTTC. It encodes CATSKVSGYNEQFF.

The V gene is TRBV7-8, the J gene TRBJ2-1; D may be TRBD2 (6 bases). Germline values: CDR1 SGHVS, CDR2 FQNEAQ. With 5 bases removed from V and 5 bases from J, the gap between germline ends came to 16 bases. The CDR3 has 15 amino acids. CDR3 nucleotide sequence: TGTGCCAGCAGCCCCCGGGACTCCCGTCACAATGAGCAGTTCTTC. It codes for CASSPRDSRHNEQFF. The complete variable domain, with remaining parts taken from reference TRBV7-8 and TRBJ2-1, reads GAGVSQSPRYKVAKRGQDVALRCDPISGHVSLFWYQQALGQGPEFLTYFQNEAQLDKSGLPSDRFFAERPEGSVSTLKIQRTQQEDSAVYLCASSPRDSRHNEQFFGPGTRLTVL.

The chain couples TRBV11-2 to TRBJ2-7; D unclear. This CDR3 region has 11 residues. Trimming left V 5 bases short and J 2 bases short, with 4 bases between. Germline CDR1 SGHAT, CDR2 FQNNGV. The CDR3 sequence: CASSLTYEQYF. In DNA form, the CDR3 reads TGTGCCAGCAGCCTAACCTACGAGCAGTACTTC.

The V gene is TRBV27, the J gene TRBJ2-7; unclear D gene. CDR3 size: 14 residues. Germline values: CDR1 MNHEY, CDR2 SMNVEV (reference sequence). V lost 3 bases to trimming and J lost 3 bases, with 12 bases between them. The CDR3: CASSFGRAIYEQYF. The CDR3 nucleotides are TGTGCCAGCAGTTTTGGACGGGCGATCTACGAGCAGTACTTC.

The chain joins TRBV10-3 to TRBJ2-3; D not certain. Germline CDR1 ENHRY, CDR2 SYGVKD. V was shortened by 0 bases and J by 0 bases, with 1 base between the two germline ends. The CDR3 length is 13 residues. CDR3 residues: CAISESSTDTQYF. CDR3 sequence (DNA): TGTGCCATCAGTGAGTCGAGCACAGATACGCAGTATTTT.

This clone showed up just once. The chain employs TRBV28 and TRBJ1-2; no reliable D call. Trimming removed 3 bases from V and 6 bases from J, with 11 bases in between. The CDR3 length is 13 residues. CDR1 MDHEN and CDR2 SYDVKM come from the germline V gene. CDR3 in amino acids: CASSFGNRDGYTF. The CDR3 DNA sequence: TGTGCCAGCAGTTTCGGTAATAGAGATGGCTACACCTTC.

The J gene is TRBJ2-2, the V gene TRBV15; TRBD1 might be the D (6 bases). V was shortened by 3 bases and J by 4 bases, with 21 bases between the two germline ends. CDR1 LNHNV and CDR2 YYDKDF come from the germline V gene (reference sequence). The CDR3 runs to 18 residues. CDR3 protein: CATSSFPLGGVSTGELFF. As DNA, the CDR3 is TGTGCCACCAGCAGCTTCCCTTTAGGGGGAGTTAGCACCGGGGAGCTGTTTTTT.

The chain joins TRBV29-1 to TRBJ2-2; 9 nucleotides agree with TRBD2. CDR3 length: 15 residues. The germline CDR1 and CDR2 sequences are SQVTM and ANQGSEA. V dropped 4 bases and J dropped 0; count of bases not matched to a gene: 3. CDR3 in amino acids: CSVGGGRANTGELFF. CDR3 nucleotides: TGCAGCGTTGGGGGCGGGAGGGCGAACACCGGGGAGCTGTTTTTT.

This clone was recorded once. This may arise from a read error, as a much more abundant clone is one base away. The chain joins TRBV3-1 (or the pseudogene TRBV3-2) to TRBJ2-2; 7 bases map to TRBD1. Trimming cost V 4 bases and J 4 bases; bases outside gene matches: 0. CDR3 size: 13 residues. Germline loops: CDR1 LGHDT, CDR2 YNNKEL (reference sequence). The CDR3 DNA is TGTGCCAGCAGCCGACAGGGCACCGGGGAGCTGTTTTTT. Amino acid sequence: CASSRQGTGELFF.

The chain has TRBV5-1 and TRBJ2-7; no definite D call. The V gene lost 0 bases and the J gene lost 3 bases, with 10 bases spanning the gap. Germline loops: CDR1 SGHRS, CDR2 YFSETQ. The CDR3 spans 14 residues. CDR3 amino acids: CASSLADGFYEQYF. Written as DNA, the CDR3 is TGCGCCAGCAGCTTGGCGGACGGATTCTACGAGCAGTACTTC. The whole variable domain, filled in from reference TRBV5-1 and TRBJ2-7, reads KAGVTQTPRYLIKTRGQQVTLSCSPISGHRSVSWYQQTPGQGLQFLFEYFSETQRNKGNFPGRFSGRQFSNSRSEMNVSTLELGDSALYLCASSLADGFYEQYFGPGTRLTVT.

V is TRBV5-1 and J is TRBJ2-3; no definite D call. CDR3 size: 12 residues. Trimming stripped 4 bases from V and 6 bases from J, with 9 bases between. Germline V gene lookup returns CDR1 SGHRS and CDR2 YFSETQ. The CDR3 region is CASSLHRDTQYF. The CDR3 DNA is TGCGCCAGCAGCCTCCACCGGGATACGCAGTATTTT.